The source of this T cell receptor beta chain is a study of response to subunit inactivated influenza vaccine. A single record per CDR3 protein comes from TCRdb applying MiXCR to the RT-PCR reads. In the table there are some 640,000 distinct CDR3 sequences, approximately 15% of which are singletons. Whole-study results and caveats: Authors suggested each seasonal influenza vaccination recruits few new T cells.

Germline CDR1 reads MNHNS; CDR2 reads SASEGT. V was trimmed by 8 bases and J by 5 bases, leaving 18 bases between them. CDR3 length: 14 amino acids. Concerning this clonotype itself: What it binds is unknown.

Sequences were derived from PBMCs from blood, sampled approximately 15 days before vaccination. This clonotype originated in a man between 45 and 60 years old who received an inactivated influenza vaccine. The chain couples TRBV6-1 to TRBJ2-5; D could derive from TRBD1 or TRBD2 (5 bases each). CDR3 nucleotides: TGTGCCAGCGAATTTCCGGGGACCTGGGAGACCCAGTACTTC. Translation gives CASEFPGTWETQYF.